The clone carrying this TCR beta chain was observed many times. As yet, its antigen is unknown. Per the germline V gene, CDR1 is ENHRY and CDR2 is SYGVKD. The CDR3 length is 11 residues. Trimming left V 11 bases short and J 8 bases short, with 13 bases between. These data come from a study of human T cells and chemical hapten exposure. Findings and caveats of the study: Expanded TCRs grouped into significantly more large CDR3 similarity clusters than controls produced.

Time point noted: patch test 1, 2 weeks after DPC sensitization. Regarding treatment: therapeutic diphenylcyclopropenone sensitization with weekly scalp DPC. Donors were 18 to 70-year-old alopecia patients suitable for DPC. TCRdb re-derived calls from the RACE reads in MiXCR, one entry per CDR3 protein. The table includes roughly 380,000 distinct CDR3 sequences, 4.8% detected once. The receptor's source is a woman in her fifties or sixties with alopecia areata. Some clones in this sample may be carry-over from other donors' samples. V gene TRBV10-3 combines with J gene TRBJ2-1; D may be TRBD2 (5 bases). This sample comprised whole blood, obtained in connection with sensitization to the hapten diphenylcyclopropenone (DPC). The CDR3 coding sequence is TGTGCCGCGACCGAGGGCGATGAGCAGTTCTTC. This sequence encodes CAATEGDEQFF.